This T cell receptor beta chain was captured by sequencing in a study of blood T cell repertoires in COVID-19. Germline assignment: CDR1 KGHDR and CDR2 SFDVKD. V trimming: 5 bases; J trimming: 4 bases; junction bases outside the gene matches: 1. CDR3 length equals 13 residues. Measured with immunoSEQ multiplex PCR; TCRdb has only the in-frame clones, and not every one. The sample has over 110,000 clones; approximately 88% are singletons. This receptor was obtained from a woman in her forties or fifties with acute or convalescent COVID-19. The rearrangement links TRBV24-1 to TRBJ1-3; 7 positions match TRBD1. Sequencing was carried out using peripheral blood. CDR3 nucleotide sequence: TGTGCCACCAGTGGAGGGGGCGGAAACACCATATATTTT. Protein product: CATSGGGGNTIYF.